The 10 T cell receptor beta chains below were found in one sample sequenced in a study of blood T cell repertoires in COVID-19 (dated by TCRdb to 2020 to 2021). The library was built by means of the immunoSEQ multiplex PCR assay. This is the immuneACCESS table as TCRdb keeps it, with only in-frame sequences that have V and J called. A part of the clones is gone; compared with another copy, unresolved V genes explain less than half, and the rest is unexplained. The sample table lists 35,000 to 50,000 clones, approximately 85% of them with a count of one. The ten largest clonotypes hold roughly 4.5% of the sample. Input material: peripheral blood. These receptors were obtained from a man aged 60 to 75 with acute or convalescent COVID-19.

The chain combines TRBV6-2 or TRBV6-3 with TRBJ1-5; maybe TRBD1 (5 bases). The germline V and J ends were trimmed by 2 bases and 3 bases, with 17 bases remaining between them. The CDR3 has 17 residues. Per germline, CDR1 MNHEY and CDR2 SVGEGT. CDR3 region: CASSYPVGQANNQPQHF. In DNA form, the CDR3 reads TGTGCCAGCAGTTACCCGGTGGGGCAGGCCAACAATCAGCCCCAGCATTTT.

The chain is built from TRBV4-3 and TRBJ1-2; D gene unclear. This CDR3 has 15 residues. Trimming pared 0 bases from V and 8 bases from J, leaving 16 bases between. Germline V gene data show CDR1 as LGHNA and CDR2 as YSLEER. Here the CDR3 DNA reads TGCGCCAGCAGCCAAGATTATCCGACGGGAGGAGGCTACACCTTC. This codes for CASSQDYPTGGGYTF.

A few counts support this clone. The genes are TRBV4-2 and TRBJ1-2; the D gene is possibly TRBD1 (5 bases). The CDR3 has 13 residues. The germline V gene has CDR1 LGHNA and CDR2 YNFKEQ. V lost 1 base, J lost 5 bases, and 8 bases lay in between. The CDR3 coding sequence is TGTGCCAGCAGCCAAGCCGGGGGTTATGGCTACACCTTC. The encoded protein is CASSQAGGYGYTF.

The chain combines TRBV5-1 with TRBJ1-4; TRBD1 matches 7 bases. The CDR3 is 16 residues long. Looked up from germline, CDR1 is SGHRS and CDR2 is YFSETQ. J was trimmed by 4 bases and V by 3 bases; bases with no gene match: 9. CDR3 loop: CASSSAPGQSNEKLFF. CDR3 in DNA: TGCGCCAGCAGCTCGGCTCCGGGACAGAGTAATGAAAAACTGTTTTTT.

This clone was observed a few times. V gene TRBV5-1 combines with J gene TRBJ2-5; 8 nucleotides line up with TRBD1. CDR3 length: 15 residues. Germline lookup yields CDR1 SGHRS and CDR2 YFSETQ. After removal of 3 bases from V and 1 base from J, the junction contained 5 bases not matched to a gene. CDR3 nucleotide sequence: TGCGCCAGCAGCTCCGGACAGGGAGGCCAAGAGACCCAGTACTTC. This translates into CASSSGQGGQETQYF.

This chain joins TRBV19 and TRBJ1-1; D uncertain. The CDR3 has 13 residues. Trimming stripped 4 bases from V and 5 bases from J, with 11 bases between. The V gene's germline CDR1 is LNHDA and CDR2 SQIVND (reference sequence). The CDR3 DNA is TGTGCCAGTAGTAACTTCGGAGGAACTGAAGCTTTCTTT. Residues: CASSNFGGTEAFF.

The chain is built from TRBV6-5 and TRBJ1-1, with D possibly matching TRBD1 (6 bases). The V end lost 6 bases, the J end lost 4 bases, and 18 bases lay between the germline ends. This CDR3 is 15 amino acids long. Germline CDR1 and CDR2: MNHEY and SVGAGI. CDR3 amino acids: CASSRPGGQGTEAFF. The CDR3 DNA is TGTGCCAGCAGCCGACCGGGGGGGCAGGGCACTGAAGCTTTCTTT.

V gene TRBV9 combines with J gene TRBJ2-2; TRBD2 matches at 8 bases. This CDR3 spans 17 amino acids. With 1 base clipped from V and 5 bases from J, the junction kept 10 bases outside the gene matches. Per germline, CDR1 SGDLS and CDR2 YYNGEE. The CDR3 sequence: CASSVPLIAGGTGELFF. The CDR3 DNA reads TGTGCCAGCAGCGTACCGTTGATTGCGGGAGGAACCGGGGAGCTGTTTTTT.

This clone showed up just a few times. The V and J genes are TRBV14 and TRBJ2-7; tentatively, D is TRBD2 (5 bases). V dropped 5 bases and J dropped 5 bases, with 10 bases sitting between them. CDR3 length: 12 residues. Germline CDR1 is SGHDN and CDR2 is FVKESK. CDR3 amino acids: CASSGLAHEQYF. The DNA of the CDR3 is TGTGCCAGCAGCGGGCTAGCCCACGAGCAGTACTTC.

The genes are TRBV6-1 and TRBJ1-4, with 7 bases identical to TRBD1. Germline V gives CDR1 MNHNS, CDR2 SASEGT. The CDR3 runs 14 residues. V was pared by 3 bases and J by 4 bases, with 2 bases of the junction left unmatched. Written as DNA, the CDR3 is TGTGCCAGCAGTGAGGGACAGATTAATGAAAAACTGTTTTTT. Encoded protein: CASSEGQINEKLFF.